The sequence of this T cell receptor (beta chain) was determined in a study of T cell changes during pregnancy in multiple sclerosis. Clones were read by immunoSEQ multiplex PCR, and TCRdb kept only the in-frame ones, dropping some. This sample has 60,000 to 65,000 clones, with just under 95% found just once. The J segment lost 2 bases and the V segment lost 4 bases, leaving 12 bases of the junction unmatched. Germline lookup yields CDR1 SQVTM and CDR2 ANQGSEA. The CDR3 has 17 amino acids. The chain is built from TRBV29-1 and TRBJ2-3, with 10 bases that match TRBD1. The clonotype originates from a female donor with multiple sclerosis, enrolled in a pregnancy study. The specimen was peripheral blood, collected in the second trimester of pregnancy. The CDR3 DNA follows: TGCAGCGTTGCGGGACAGGGGTCCTCATTTCCCACAGATACGCAGTATTTT. As protein: CSVAGQGSSFPTDTQYF.